One and the same sample provided the 21 T cell receptor beta chains below, sequenced in a study of post-analysis software for immune sequencing data. These receptors have no known antigen. TCR beta cDNA libraries had unique molecular identifiers. From the PCR reads, TCRdb called clonotypes with MiXCR, one entry per CDR3 protein. The data hold about 770,000 distinct CDR3 sequences, with roughly 50% observed a single time. General study points: Roughly five TRBV segments appeared more often in patients than in controls, and TRBV5-6, TRBV5-1 and TRBV20-1 were among these.

What was sequenced was blood. Receptors were obtained from a girl between 10 and 17 years old with multiple sclerosis.

Points on this clonotype: A much larger clone is a single base away; this may be a read error. The V gene is TRBV6-5, the J gene TRBJ2-7; 11 nucleotides agree with TRBD2. V shed 4 bases and J 0 bases; nucleotides not matched to a gene: 2. The CDR3 spans 15 residues. Germline CDR1 is MNHEY and CDR2 is SVGAGI. The CDR3 sequence is CASSSTSGASYEQYF. CDR3 DNA sequence: TGTGCCAGCAGTTCGACTAGCGGGGCCTCCTACGAGCAGTACTTC.

This clonotype has just one count. This sequence joins TRBV12-3 or TRBV12-4 and TRBJ2-3, with 8 bases fitting TRBD1. V shed 7 bases and J 4 bases; nucleotides not matched to a gene: 16. CDR3 size: 17 residues. CDR3 DNA: TGTGCCAGCACCAGGGGACAAAACAGGGGGATTCCAGATACGCAGTATTTT. This gives the protein CASTRGQNRGIPDTQYF.

In the case of this clonotype: At one boundary the junction diverges from the germline segment, which might be a read error. The chain links TRBV7-7 to TRBJ2-5, with D possibly called TRBD1 or TRBD2 (5 bases each). The CDR3 sequence is 13 residues long. Germline V lookup: CDR1 SSHAT, CDR2 FNYEAQ (reference sequence). The CDR3 DNA sequence: TGTGCTAGCAGGGCTGACGGGGAAGAGACCCAGTACTTC. Translating gives CASRADGEETQYF.

The chain combines TRBV7-9 with TRBJ1-2; tentatively, D is TRBD1 (5 bases). Germline CDR1 and CDR2: SEHNR and FQNEAQ (reference sequence). The ends were cut back, 1 base at V and 6 bases at J, with 12 bases in the middle. This CDR3 region has 14 residues. CDR3 nucleotides: TGTGCCAGCAGCTTAGTTGGCGGGACCCATGGCTACACCTTC. Its translation: CASSLVGGTHGYTF.

The gene calls are TRBV20-1 and TRBJ2-3; TRBD2 agrees at 8 bases. The CDR3 totals 13 residues. The V and J ends lost 5 bases and 1 base, in that order; junction bases with no gene match: 2. The germline V gene has CDR1 DFQATT and CDR2 SNEGSKA (reference sequence). This CDR3 reads CSAVTSGTDTQYF. CDR3 nucleotide sequence: TGCAGTGCTGTGACTAGCGGCACAGATACGCAGTATTTT.

This clonotype showed up many times. This chain's CDR3 is CASSGLAESSYEQYF. CDR3 nucleotides: TGTGCCAGCAGTGGACTAGCGGAGAGCTCCTACGAGCAGTACTTC. This sequence joins TRBV6-5 and TRBJ2-7; 10 nucleotides match TRBD2. Germline V gives CDR1 MNHEY, CDR2 SVGAGI. The CDR3 is made up of 15 amino acids. The V gene end was trimmed by 5 bases and the J gene end by 0 bases; junction bases not matched to a gene: 4.

This clonotype was seen a few times. The CDR3 DNA is TGTGCCAGCAGGAGTTGGGGGACACCAAATGAGCAGTTCTTC. It encodes CASRSWGTPNEQFF. The chain recombines TRBV12-3 or TRBV12-4 with TRBJ2-1; a weak D match, TRBD1 (6 bases). Trimming took 6 bases from V and 7 from J, leaving 16 bases between them. The CDR3 loop spans 14 amino acids.

This clonotype turned up a few times. The chain is built from TRBV24-1 and TRBJ1-1, with D unclear. Trimming removed 2 bases from V and 6 bases from J, with 3 bases in between. Germline CDR1 and CDR2: KGHDR and SFDVKD. The CDR3 length is 11 residues. The CDR3 DNA is TGTGCCACCAGTGATTCCCCTGAAGCTTTCTTT. This encodes CATSDSPEAFF.

CDR3 region: CASSQLGYGYTF. The DNA for the CDR3 is TGTGCCAGCAGCCAATTGGGCTATGGCTACACCTTC. The chain uses TRBV4-2 and TRBJ1-2, with D hard to call. Germline CDR1 and CDR2: LGHNA and YNFKEQ. The CDR3 is made up of 12 amino acids. With 2 bases removed from V and 4 bases from J, the gap between germline ends came to 5 bases.

This clonotype was picked up a small number of times. The chain joins TRBV11-2 to TRBJ2-1; no firm D call. Germline V gives CDR1 SGHAT, CDR2 FQNNGV. V was clipped by 3 bases and J by 6 bases, with 15 bases between them. This CDR3 contains 15 residues. The CDR3 DNA follows: TGTGCCAGCAGCTTCCGGCGGCCCCCCCCCAATGAGCAGTTCTTC. Protein sequence: CASSFRRPPPNEQFF.

The gene calls are TRBV28 and TRBJ2-3; unclear D gene. V lost 6 bases and J 7 bases, leaving 14 bases between the germline ends. Per the germline V gene, CDR1 is MDHEN and CDR2 is SYDVKM. The CDR3 is 13 residues long. The CDR3 DNA reads as TGTGCCAGCAGACACCAACAAGGGCATACGCAGTATTTT. Amino acid sequence: CASRHQQGHTQYF.

The chain recombines TRBV5-1 with TRBJ2-3, with TRBD1 matching 11 bases. Losses at the gene ends were 0 bases for V and 2 bases for J; bases not matched to a gene: 2. Germline CDR1 and CDR2: SGHRS and YFSETQ. The CDR3 consists of 16 residues. In nucleotides, the CDR3 is TGCGCCAGCAGCTTGGCGGGACAGGGGGTCACAGATACGCAGTATTTT. Its translation is CASSLAGQGVTDTQYF. The whole variable domain, remainder taken from reference TRBV5-1 and TRBJ2-3, is KAGVTQTPRYLIKTRGQQVTLSCSPISGHRSVSWYQQTPGQGLQFLFEYFSETQRNKGNFPGRFSGRQFSNSRSEMNVSTLELGDSALYLCASSLAGQGVTDTQYFGPGTRLTVL.

The CDR3: CASSSGLLDNEQFF. CDR3 DNA sequence: TGTGCCAGCAGTTCGGGCCTCCTGGACAATGAGCAGTTCTTC. The rearrangement uses TRBV6-2 or TRBV6-3 and TRBJ2-1; D remains ambiguous. CDR3 length: 14 residues. V shed 4 bases and J shed 5 bases, with 12 bases lying between them. The V gene's germline CDR1 is MNHEY and CDR2 SVGEGT.

There are a few counts of this clonotype. V gene TRBV4-1 combines with J gene TRBJ2-1, with TRBD2 identical over 13 bases. J lost 7 bases, V lost 3 bases, and 9 bases had no gene match. Germline CDR1 reads MGHRA; CDR2 reads YSYEKL. The CDR3 length is 17 residues. The CDR3 bases are TGCGCCAGCAGCCAGGTACTAGCGGGAGGGCCGGGAAATGAGCAGTTCTTC. This encodes CASSQVLAGGPGNEQFF.

The V and J genes are TRBV20-1 and TRBJ1-2, with D hard to call. Trimming left V 3 bases short and J 5 bases short, with 13 bases between. The CDR3 spans 13 residues. From germline, CDR1 is DFQATT and CDR2 SNEGSKA (reference sequence). CDR3 DNA: TGCAGTGCTAGTAAGCGGGCGGTTTATGGCTACACCTTC. Protein product: CSASKRAVYGYTF.

This clonotype has only a few counts. The chain couples TRBV12-3 or TRBV12-4 to TRBJ2-5; weak D call: TRBD2 (6 bases). Trimming removed 3 bases from V and 5 bases from J, with 13 bases in between. CDR3 length: 14 residues. The CDR3 loop is CASSLVEGPETQYF. CDR3 nucleotides: TGTGCCAGCAGTTTGGTGGAGGGGCCGGAGACCCAGTACTTC.

The rearrangement links TRBV13 to TRBJ1-1; maybe TRBD1 (5 bases). The length of the CDR3 is 14 residues. Germline CDR1 is PRHDT and CDR2 is FYEKMQ (reference sequence). Trimming took 3 bases from V and 4 from J, leaving 12 bases between them. CDR3 sequence: CASSFPTVSTEAFF. The DNA of the CDR3 is TGTGCCAGCAGCTTCCCGACAGTGAGCACTGAAGCTTTCTTT.

This clonotype came up a few times. The chain uses TRBV27 and TRBJ2-1, with TRBD2 identical over 7 bases. The V gene's germline CDR1 is MNHEY and CDR2 SMNVEV (reference sequence). V was pared by 5 bases and J by 5 bases, with 9 bases of the junction left unmatched. This CDR3 has 15 residues. CDR3 bases: TGTGCCAGCAGTGCAATCCGGGACTATAACAATGAGCAGTTCTTC. It specifies CASSAIRDYNNEQFF.

This clonotype was recorded at least ten times. The chain is built from TRBV29-1 and TRBJ2-5; D possibly corresponds to TRBD1 (6 bases). There are 14 residues in the CDR3. Germline CDR1 reads SQVTM; CDR2 reads ANQGSEA. The DNA of the CDR3 is TGCACCGTCGGCCTAACAGGGAGCCAAGAGACCCAGTACTTC. Its translation: CTVGLTGSQETQYF.

V is TRBV6-4 and J is TRBJ2-1; 7 bases agree with TRBD2. The CDR3 sequence is 15 residues long. V gave up 4 bases and J gave up 7 bases; unmatched junction bases: 10. In germline, CDR1 is MRHNA, CDR2 SNTAGT. The CDR3 DNA reads as TGTGCCAGCAGTGCGGGCGGGAGTCACTTAAATGAGCAGTTCTTC. Residues: CASSAGGSHLNEQFF.

This clonotype was seen at least ten times. This chain links TRBV20-1 with TRBJ1-5; D remains ambiguous. This CDR3 spans 13 amino acids. Trimming took off 4 bases at V and 3 bases at J, with 10 bases between the two ends. Per germline, CDR1 DFQATT and CDR2 SNEGSKA (reference sequence). CDR3 bases: TGCAGTGCTACCCCAGGCCCCAATCAGCCCCAGCATTTT. This gives the protein CSATPGPNQPQHF.